This T cell receptor (beta chain) was documented in a study of blood T cell repertoires in COVID-19. Overall study: Both acute and convalescent COVID-19 samples were obtained from the United States, Italy and Spain.

CDR1 and CDR2 from the germline V gene are MDHEN and SYDVKM. The CDR3 extends over 15 amino acids. J was trimmed by 6 bases and V by 10 bases; bases with no gene match: 14. This clone was picked up a small number of times. Per the original data handling: For nucleated cells, counts were estimated from reference gene primer amplification. The method was immunoSEQ multiplex PCR; TCRdb's version includes in-frame clones alone and lacks a portion of them. D and trimming come from the DNA, and the V and J calls and clone size come from that table. The sample includes more than 150,000 clones, roughly 78% of them seen just once.

The rearrangement uses TRBV28 and TRBJ2-3, with 9 nucleotides matching TRBD2. The sequence was collected from a woman of 80 years or more with active or convalescent COVID-19. The sample was peripheral blood. In nucleotides, the CDR3 is TGTGCCATCGGTACGGCGGGGGGGCCGAGGGATACGCAGTATTTT. Translating gives CAIGTAGGPRDTQYF.